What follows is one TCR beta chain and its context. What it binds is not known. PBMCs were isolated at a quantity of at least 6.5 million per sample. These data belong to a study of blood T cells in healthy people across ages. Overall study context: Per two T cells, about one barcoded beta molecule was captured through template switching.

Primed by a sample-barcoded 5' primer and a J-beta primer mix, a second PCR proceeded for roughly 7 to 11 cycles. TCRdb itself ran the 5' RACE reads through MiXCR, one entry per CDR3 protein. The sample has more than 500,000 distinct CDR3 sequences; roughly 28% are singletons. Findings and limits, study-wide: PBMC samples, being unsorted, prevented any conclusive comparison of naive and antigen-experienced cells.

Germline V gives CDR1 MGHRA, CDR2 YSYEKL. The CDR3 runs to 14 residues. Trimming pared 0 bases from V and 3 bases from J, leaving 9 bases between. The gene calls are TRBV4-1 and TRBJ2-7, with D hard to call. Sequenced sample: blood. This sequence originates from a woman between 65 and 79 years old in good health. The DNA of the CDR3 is TGCGCCAGCAGCCAAGATCAGTCAGTCTACGAGCAGTACTTC. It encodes CASSQDQSVYEQYF.